This TCR beta chain was documented in a study of blood T cell repertoires in COVID-19. Across the whole study: COVID-19 samples from acute and convalescent phases originated in the United States, Italy and Spain.

Participants were placed into cohorts based on the clinical history they reported. Recovered status applied to Cohort 3 donors who had two consecutive negative PCRs. It also applied to those with clearance or with symptom resolution. Germline V gene sequence: CDR1 SGHRS, CDR2 YFSETQ. The trim removed 7 bases at V and 3 bases at J, leaving 6 bases unmatched. The CDR3 totals 14 residues. This clone was seen only a few times. The method was immunoSEQ multiplex PCR; TCRdb's version includes in-frame clones alone and lacks a portion of them. The sample includes 85,000 to 130,000 clones, roughly 85% of them seen just once.

The TCR originated in a woman between 50 and 59 years old who had recovered from COVID-19. Input material: PBMCs or T cells enriched from blood (not recorded which). The chain uses TRBV5-1 and TRBJ1-4; 7 bases map to TRBD1. This CDR3 is CASGRTGANEKLFF. DNA for the CDR3: TGCGCCAGCGGGAGGACAGGCGCTAATGAAAAACTGTTTTTT.